This T cell receptor beta chain was sequenced in a study of OX40 agonist ivuxolimab in advanced cancers. The wider study: Hepatocellular carcinoma, melanoma, renal cell or head and neck cancer affected the dose-escalation patients. A male proportion of about 86% was recorded, with mean age 60 years and range about 23 to 90. Three patients responded partially, comprising one with hepatocellular carcinoma and two with cutaneous melanoma.

Study-wide results and limits: In general, CD8+ T cells held more expanded clones than CD4+ did, on average.

The sample holds one count of this clone. The antigen is unknown. Libraries were prepared by immunoSEQ multiplex PCR; TCRdb keeps only in-frame clonotypes and omits some of them. The data hold tens of thousands of clones, with about nine tenths observed a single time. Germline CDR1 is KGHSH and CDR2 is LQKENI. The J segment lost 3 bases and the V segment lost 3 bases, leaving 5 bases of the junction unmatched. The CDR3 covers 16 residues. Sequenced material: CD4+ or CD8+ T cells sorted from blood, taken in a trial of the OX40 agonist ivuxolimab. This TCR derives from an adult with an advanced solid tumor such as melanoma, head and neck, liver or kidney cancer. The chain joins TRBV18 to TRBJ2-1; 10 nucleotides line up with TRBD2. The CDR3 coding sequence is TGTGCCAGCTCACCCTCTAGCGGGAGCCTCTACAATGAGCAGTTCTTC. Protein product: CASSPSSGSLYNEQFF.